One T cell receptor beta chain is described in this entry. Its specificity is not known. The CDR3 length is 13 residues. V was clipped by 6 bases and J by 12 bases, with 21 bases between them. This record belongs to a study of post-analysis software for immune sequencing data. The study, taken as a whole, reports: Among multiple sclerosis patients, normalized Chao1 diversity was significantly below that of controls. When the samples were clustered directly with F measure, those that had been prepared in the same batch showed strong co-clustering. Five or six TRBV segments, TRBV5-6, TRBV5-1 and TRBV20-1 among them, were found more frequent in patients than controls.

Carried by the TCR beta cDNA libraries were unique molecular identifiers. TCRdb re-called the PCR reads through MiXCR, storing one row per CDR3 protein. The repertoire includes hundreds of thousands of distinct CDR3 sequences, 45% of them detected once, and 9.5% to 13% sits in the top ten. The specimen sequenced was blood. The TCR was taken from a girl aged 10 to 17 with multiple sclerosis. The chain has TRBV12-3 or TRBV12-4 and TRBJ2-7, with a weak D call TRBD1 (6 bases). CDR3 in DNA: TGTGCCAGCAGGCCCGGACAGTTTTCGTTCGGGTACTTC. This translates into CASRPGQFSFGYF.